The sequence of this T cell receptor beta chain was determined in a study of blood T cell repertoires in COVID-19. Original processing methods: How many nucleated cells were present was estimated from reference gene primer amplification. The method was immunoSEQ multiplex PCR; TCRdb's version includes in-frame clones alone and lacks a portion of them. V, J and clone size derive from that table, while D and trimming were established from the DNA sequence. The sample lists approximately 200,000 clones; 80% to 90% were seen once. The study assigned cohorts using participant-reported clinical history. Participants classified as exposed had met a COVID-19 case within 2 weeks before study entry. This CDR3 contains 12 residues. CDR1 GTSNPN and CDR2 SVGIG come from the germline V gene (reference sequence). The V segment lost 3 bases and the J segment 9 bases; nucleotides outside the gene matches: 5.

The sequenced sample consisted of PBMCs or T cells enriched from blood (not recorded which). This clonotype was sampled from a woman aged 25 to 39 who had been exposed to COVID-19. V usage is TRBV30 and J usage is TRBJ1-5; TRBD1 agrees at 7 bases. CDR3 in DNA: TGTGCCTGGAGACAGGGGTTGGGGCCCCAGCATTTT. It encodes CAWRQGLGPQHF.